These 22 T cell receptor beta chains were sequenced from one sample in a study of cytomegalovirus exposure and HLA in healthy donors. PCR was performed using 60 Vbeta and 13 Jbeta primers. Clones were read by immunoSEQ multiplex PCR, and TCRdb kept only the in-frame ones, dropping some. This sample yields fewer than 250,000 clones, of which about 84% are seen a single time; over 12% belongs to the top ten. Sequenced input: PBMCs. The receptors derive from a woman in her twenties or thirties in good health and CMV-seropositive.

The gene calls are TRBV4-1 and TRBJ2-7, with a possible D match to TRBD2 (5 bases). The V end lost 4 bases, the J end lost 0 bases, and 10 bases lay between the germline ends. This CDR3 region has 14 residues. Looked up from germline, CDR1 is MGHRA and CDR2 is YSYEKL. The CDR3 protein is CASSPVGSSYEQYF. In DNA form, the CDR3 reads TGCGCCAGCAGCCCAGTAGGGAGCTCCTACGAGCAGTACTTC.

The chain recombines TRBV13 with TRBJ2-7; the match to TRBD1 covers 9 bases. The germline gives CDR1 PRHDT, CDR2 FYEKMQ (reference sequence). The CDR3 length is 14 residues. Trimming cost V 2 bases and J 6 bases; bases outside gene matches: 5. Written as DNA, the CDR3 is TGTGCCAGCAGCTTATGGGACAGGGTTAGCGAGCAGTACTTC. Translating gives CASSLWDRVSEQYF.

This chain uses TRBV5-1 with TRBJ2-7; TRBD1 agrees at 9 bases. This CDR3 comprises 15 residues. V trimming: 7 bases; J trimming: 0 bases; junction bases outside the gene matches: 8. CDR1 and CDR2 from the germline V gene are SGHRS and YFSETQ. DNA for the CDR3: TGCGCCAGCGCCCGACAGGGGGGTGACTCCTACGAGCAGTACTTC. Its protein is CASARQGGDSYEQYF.

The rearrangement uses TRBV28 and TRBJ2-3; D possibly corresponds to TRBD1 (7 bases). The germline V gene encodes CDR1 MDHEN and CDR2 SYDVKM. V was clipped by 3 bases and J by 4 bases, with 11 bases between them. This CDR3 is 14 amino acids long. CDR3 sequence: CASSFGGGPDTQYF. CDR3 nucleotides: TGTGCCAGCAGTTTTGGAGGGGGCCCAGATACGCAGTATTTT.

The CDR3 DNA reads as TGTGCCAGCAGCCGAGGACGGGGCTATGGCTACACCTTC. It translates to CASSRGRGYGYTF. The chain joins TRBV7-6 to TRBJ1-2; no reliable D call. The ends were cut back, 5 bases at V and 4 bases at J, with 11 bases in the middle. Germline V gene sequence: CDR1 SGHVS, CDR2 FNYEAQ. This CDR3 has 13 amino acids.

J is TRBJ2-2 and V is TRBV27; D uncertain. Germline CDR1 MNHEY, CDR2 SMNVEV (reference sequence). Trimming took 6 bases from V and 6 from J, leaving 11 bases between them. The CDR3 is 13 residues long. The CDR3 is CASRRPGSGELFF. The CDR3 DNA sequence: TGTGCCAGCAGGCGCCCCGGGTCCGGGGAGCTGTTTTTT.

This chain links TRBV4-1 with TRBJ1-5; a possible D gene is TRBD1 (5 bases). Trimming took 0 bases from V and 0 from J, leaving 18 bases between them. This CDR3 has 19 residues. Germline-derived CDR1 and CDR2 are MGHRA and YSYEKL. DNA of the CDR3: TGCGCCAGCAGCCAAGATAGAGGGCAGGGAGGGATTAGCAATCAGCCCCAGCATTTT. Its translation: CASSQDRGQGGISNQPQHF.

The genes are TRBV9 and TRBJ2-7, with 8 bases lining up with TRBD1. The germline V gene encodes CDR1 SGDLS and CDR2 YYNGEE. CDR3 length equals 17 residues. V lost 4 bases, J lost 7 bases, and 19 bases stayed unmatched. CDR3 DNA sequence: TGTGCCAGCAGCCCAGAAGGGGTGGGGCAGGGGGCGCGTGAGCAGTACTTC. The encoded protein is CASSPEGVGQGAREQYF.

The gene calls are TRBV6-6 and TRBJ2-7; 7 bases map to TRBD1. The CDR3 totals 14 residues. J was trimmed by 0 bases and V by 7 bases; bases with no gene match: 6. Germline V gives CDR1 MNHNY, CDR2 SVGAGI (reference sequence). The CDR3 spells CASNKGAASYEQYF. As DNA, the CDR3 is TGTGCCAGCAACAAGGGGGCTGCCTCCTACGAGCAGTACTTC.

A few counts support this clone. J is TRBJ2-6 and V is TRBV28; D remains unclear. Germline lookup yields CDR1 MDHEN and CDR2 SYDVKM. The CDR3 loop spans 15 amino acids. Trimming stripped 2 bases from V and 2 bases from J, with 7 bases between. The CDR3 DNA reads TGTGCCAGCAGTTTACCAGTCGCTGGGGCCAACGTCCTGACTTTC. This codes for CASSLPVAGANVLTF.

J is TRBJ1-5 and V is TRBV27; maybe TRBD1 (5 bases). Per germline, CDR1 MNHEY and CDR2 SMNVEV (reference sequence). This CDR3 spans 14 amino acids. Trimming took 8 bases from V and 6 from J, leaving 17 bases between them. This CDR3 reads CASGFTGKSQPQHF. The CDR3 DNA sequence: TGTGCCAGCGGGTTTACAGGAAAAAGTCAGCCCCAGCATTTT.

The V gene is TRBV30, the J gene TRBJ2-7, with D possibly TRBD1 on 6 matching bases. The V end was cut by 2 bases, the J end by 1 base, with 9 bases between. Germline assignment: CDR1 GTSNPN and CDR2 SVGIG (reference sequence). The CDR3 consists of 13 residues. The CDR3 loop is CAWSQGLSYEQYF. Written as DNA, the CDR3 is TGTGCCTGGAGTCAGGGGTTGTCCTACGAGCAGTACTTC.

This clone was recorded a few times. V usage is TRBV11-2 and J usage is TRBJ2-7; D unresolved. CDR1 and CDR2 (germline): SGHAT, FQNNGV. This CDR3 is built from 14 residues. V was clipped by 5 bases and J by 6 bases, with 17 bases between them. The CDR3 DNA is TGTGCCAGCAGCCGTACTGCGGCCCAACTCGAGCAGTACTTC. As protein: CASSRTAAQLEQYF.

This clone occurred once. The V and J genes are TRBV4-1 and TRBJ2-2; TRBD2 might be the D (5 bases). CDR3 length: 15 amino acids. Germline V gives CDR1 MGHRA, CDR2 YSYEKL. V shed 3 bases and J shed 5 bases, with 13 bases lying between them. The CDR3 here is CASSHPVRGTGELFF. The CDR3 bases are TGCGCCAGCAGCCATCCGGTACGAGGGACCGGGGAGCTGTTTTTT.

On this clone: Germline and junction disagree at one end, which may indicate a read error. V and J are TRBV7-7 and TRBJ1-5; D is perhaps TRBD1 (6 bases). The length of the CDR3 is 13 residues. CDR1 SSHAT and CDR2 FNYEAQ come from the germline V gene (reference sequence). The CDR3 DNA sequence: TGTGCTAGCAGCTCAGGGGAAGATCAGCCCCAGCATTTT. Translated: CASSSGEDQPQHF.

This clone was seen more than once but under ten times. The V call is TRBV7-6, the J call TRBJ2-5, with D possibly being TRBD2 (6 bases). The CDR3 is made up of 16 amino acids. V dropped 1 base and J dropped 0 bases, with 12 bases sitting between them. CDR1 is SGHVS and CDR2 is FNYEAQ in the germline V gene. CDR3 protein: CASSLGGDVYQETQYF. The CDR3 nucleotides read TGTGCCAGCAGCTTAGGGGGGGACGTGTACCAAGAGACCCAGTACTTC.

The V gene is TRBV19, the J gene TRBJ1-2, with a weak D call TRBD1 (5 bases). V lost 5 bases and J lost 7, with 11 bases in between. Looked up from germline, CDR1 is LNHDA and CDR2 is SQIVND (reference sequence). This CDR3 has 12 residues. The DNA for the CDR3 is TGTGCCAGTAGTCAGGGCGGGAGTGGCTACACCTTC. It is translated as CASSQGGSGYTF.

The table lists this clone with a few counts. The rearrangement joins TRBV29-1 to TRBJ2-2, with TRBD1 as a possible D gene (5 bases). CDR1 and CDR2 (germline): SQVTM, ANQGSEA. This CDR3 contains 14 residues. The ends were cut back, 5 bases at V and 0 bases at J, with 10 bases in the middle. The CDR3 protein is CSVKLTANTGELFF. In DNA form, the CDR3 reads TGCAGCGTTAAGCTGACAGCGAACACCGGGGAGCTGTTTTTT.

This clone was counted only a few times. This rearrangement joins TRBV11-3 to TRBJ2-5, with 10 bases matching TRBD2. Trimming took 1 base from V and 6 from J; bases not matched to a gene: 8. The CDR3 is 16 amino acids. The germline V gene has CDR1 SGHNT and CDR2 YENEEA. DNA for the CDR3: TGTGCCAGCAGCTTAGGACCTAGCGGGAGCGGGAAGACCCAGTACTTC. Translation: CASSLGPSGSGKTQYF.

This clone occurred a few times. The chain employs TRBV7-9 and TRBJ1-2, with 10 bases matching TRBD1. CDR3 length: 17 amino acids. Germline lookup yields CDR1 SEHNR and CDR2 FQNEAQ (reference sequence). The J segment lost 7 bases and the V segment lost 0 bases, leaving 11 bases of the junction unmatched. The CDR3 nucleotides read TGTGCCAGCAGCTTAGCGTGGACAGGGGGACGTCTCGGTGGCTACACCTTC. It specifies CASSLAWTGGRLGGYTF.

In DNA form, the CDR3 reads TGCGCCAGCAGCTTGGAGGCAGGGGGTGAGACCCAGTACTTC. Encoded protein: CASSLEAGGETQYF. The gene calls are TRBV5-1 and TRBJ2-5; 7 bases agree with TRBD1. The V segment lost 0 bases and the J segment 5 bases; nucleotides outside the gene matches: 4. The CDR3 totals 14 residues. Germline CDR1 is SGHRS and CDR2 is YFSETQ.

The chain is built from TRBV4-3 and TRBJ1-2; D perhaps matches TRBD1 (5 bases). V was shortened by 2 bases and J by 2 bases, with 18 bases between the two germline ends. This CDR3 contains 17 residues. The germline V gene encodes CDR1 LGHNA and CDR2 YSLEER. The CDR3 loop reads CASSQPYVTGGNYGYTF. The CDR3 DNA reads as TGCGCCAGCAGCCAACCTTACGTTACCGGGGGAAACTATGGCTACACCTTC.